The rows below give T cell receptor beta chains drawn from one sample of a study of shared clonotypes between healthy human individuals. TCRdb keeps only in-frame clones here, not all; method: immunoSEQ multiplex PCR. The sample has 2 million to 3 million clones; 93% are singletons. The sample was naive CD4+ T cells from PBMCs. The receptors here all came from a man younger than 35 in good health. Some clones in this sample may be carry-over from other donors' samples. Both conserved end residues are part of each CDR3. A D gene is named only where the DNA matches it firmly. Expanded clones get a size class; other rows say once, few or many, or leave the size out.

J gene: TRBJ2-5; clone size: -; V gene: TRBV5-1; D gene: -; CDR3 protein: CASSWLAYQETQYF; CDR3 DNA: TGCGCCAGCAGCTGGCTAGCCTACCAAGAGACCCAGTACTTC
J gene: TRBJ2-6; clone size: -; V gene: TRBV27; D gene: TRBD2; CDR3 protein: CASSPRGGAGANVLTF; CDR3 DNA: TGTGCCAGCAGTCCACGGGGGGGGGCTGGGGCCAACGTCCTGACTTTC
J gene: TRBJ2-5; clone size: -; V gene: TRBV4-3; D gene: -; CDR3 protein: CASSQATGQSTQYF; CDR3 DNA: TGCGCCAGCAGCCAAGCAACGGGACAATCCACCCAGTACTTC
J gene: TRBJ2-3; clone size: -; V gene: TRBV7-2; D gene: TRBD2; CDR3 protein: CASSQGLGGDTQYF; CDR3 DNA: TGTGCCAGCAGCCAAGGACTAGGTGGAGATACGCAGTATTTT
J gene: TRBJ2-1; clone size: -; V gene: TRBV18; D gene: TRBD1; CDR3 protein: CASSPQQGSSYNEQFF; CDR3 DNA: TGTGCCAGCTCACCCCAACAGGGGAGCTCTTACAATGAGCAGTTCTTC
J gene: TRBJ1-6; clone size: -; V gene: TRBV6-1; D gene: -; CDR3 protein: CASSETLVALGDSPLHF; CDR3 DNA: TGTGCCAGCAGTGAGACTCTGGTGGCATTGGGAGATTCACCCCTCCACTTT
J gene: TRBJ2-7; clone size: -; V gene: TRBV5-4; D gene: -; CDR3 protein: CASRTWGTNPYEQYF; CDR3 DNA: TGTGCCAGCAGGACGTGGGGGACAAACCCCTACGAGCAGTACTTC
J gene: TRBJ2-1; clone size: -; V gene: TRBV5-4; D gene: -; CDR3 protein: CASSLHNLYNEQFF; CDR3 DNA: TGTGCCAGCAGCTTGCACAACCTCTACAATGAGCAGTTCTTC
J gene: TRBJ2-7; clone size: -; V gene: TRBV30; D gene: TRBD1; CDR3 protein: CAWHGDRAYEQYF; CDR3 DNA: TGTGCCTGGCACGGGGACAGGGCTTACGAGCAGTACTTC
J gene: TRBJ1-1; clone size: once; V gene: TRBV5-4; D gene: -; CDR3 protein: CASSLAGGNTEAFF; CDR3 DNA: TGTGCCAGCAGCTTGGCTGGGGGGAACACTGAAGCTTTCTTT
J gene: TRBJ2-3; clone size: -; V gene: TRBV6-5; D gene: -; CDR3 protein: CASSYSRTASGYF; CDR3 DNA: TGTGCCAGCAGTTACTCAAGGACAGCCTCCGGGTATTTT
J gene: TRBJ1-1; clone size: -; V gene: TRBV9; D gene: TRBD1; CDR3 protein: CASSVERDSEAFF; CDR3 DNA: TGTGCCAGCAGCGTAGAGCGGGACAGTGAAGCTTTCTTT
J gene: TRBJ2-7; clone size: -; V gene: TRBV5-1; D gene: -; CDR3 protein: CASSLEAGSGYEQYF; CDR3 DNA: TGCGCCAGCAGCTTGGAGGCCGGGAGCGGCTACGAGCAGTACTTC
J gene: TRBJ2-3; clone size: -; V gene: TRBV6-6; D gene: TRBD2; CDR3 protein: CASRHATSGNTDTQYF; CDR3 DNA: TGTGCCAGCAGGCACGCGACTAGCGGGAACACAGATACGCAGTATTTT
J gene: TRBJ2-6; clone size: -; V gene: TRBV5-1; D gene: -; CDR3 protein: CASSLDRAFGANVLTF; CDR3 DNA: TGCGCCAGCAGCTTGGACAGGGCTTTTGGGGCCAACGTCCTGACTTTC
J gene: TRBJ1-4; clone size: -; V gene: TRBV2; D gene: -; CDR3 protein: CASSGQTTNEKLFF; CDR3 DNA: TGTGCCAGCAGCGGACAGACAACTAATGAAAAACTGTTTTTT
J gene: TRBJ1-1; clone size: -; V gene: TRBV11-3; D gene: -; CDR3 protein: CASSSSFRENTEAFF; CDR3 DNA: TGTGCCAGCAGTTCTTCCTTCCGGGAGAACACTGAAGCTTTCTTT
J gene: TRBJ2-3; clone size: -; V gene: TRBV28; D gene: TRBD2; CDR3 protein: CASSFRGGTQYF; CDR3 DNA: TGTGCCAGCAGTTTTCGGGGGGGTACGCAGTATTTT
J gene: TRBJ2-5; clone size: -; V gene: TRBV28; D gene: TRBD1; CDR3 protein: CASRPTGAQETQYF; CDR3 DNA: TGTGCCAGCAGGCCTACAGGGGCACAAGAGACCCAGTACTTC
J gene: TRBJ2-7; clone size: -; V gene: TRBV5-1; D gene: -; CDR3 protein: CASSLQGTSHYEQYF; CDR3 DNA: TGCGCCAGCAGCTTGCAGGGTACCAGCCACTACGAGCAGTACTTC
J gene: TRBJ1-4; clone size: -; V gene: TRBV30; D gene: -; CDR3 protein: CAWSGAVLGEKLFF; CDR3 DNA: TGTGCCTGGAGTGGGGCTGTCCTAGGTGAAAAACTGTTTTTT
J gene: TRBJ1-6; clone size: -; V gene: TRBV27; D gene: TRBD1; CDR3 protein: CASGPGQGSGNSPLHF; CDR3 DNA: TGTGCCAGCGGGCCTGGACAGGGTTCAGGAAATTCACCCCTCCACTTT
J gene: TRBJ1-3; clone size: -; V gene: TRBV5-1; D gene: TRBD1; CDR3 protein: CASSCDRGLGNTIYF; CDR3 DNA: TGCGCCAGCAGCTGTGATAGGGGGCTAGGAAACACCATATATTTT
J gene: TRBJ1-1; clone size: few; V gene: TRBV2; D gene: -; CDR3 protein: CASSTGTYTEAFF; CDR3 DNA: TGTGCCAGCAGCACAGGGACTTACACTGAAGCTTTCTTT
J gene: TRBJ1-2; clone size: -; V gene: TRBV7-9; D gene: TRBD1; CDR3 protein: CASSLGTGPEGYTF; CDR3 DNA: TGTGCCAGCAGCTTAGGGACAGGCCCGGAAGGCTACACCTTC
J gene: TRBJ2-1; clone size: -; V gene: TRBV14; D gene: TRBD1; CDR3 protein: CASSRAGTGVNEQFF; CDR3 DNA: TGTGCCAGCAGCCGGGCCGGGACAGGGGTTAATGAGCAGTTCTTC
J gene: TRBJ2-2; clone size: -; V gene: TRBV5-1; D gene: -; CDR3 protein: CASSFRASGNTGELFF; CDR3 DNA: TGCGCCAGCAGCTTCCGGGCCTCTGGGAACACCGGGGAGCTGTTTTTT
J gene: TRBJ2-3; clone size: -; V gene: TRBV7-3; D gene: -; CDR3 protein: CASSLSPTRGSTDTQYF; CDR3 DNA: TGTGCCAGCAGCTTATCTCCCACACGGGGGAGCACAGATACGCAGTATTTT
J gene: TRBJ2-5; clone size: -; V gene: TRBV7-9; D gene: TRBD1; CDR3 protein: CASSLGTGFLETQYF; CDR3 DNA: TGTGCCAGCAGCTTAGGGACAGGGTTTTTGGAGACCCAGTACTTC
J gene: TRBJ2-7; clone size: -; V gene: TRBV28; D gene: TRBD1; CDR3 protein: CASKQPGQGHSYEQYF; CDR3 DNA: TGTGCCAGCAAACAACCGGGACAGGGGCACTCCTACGAGCAGTACTTC
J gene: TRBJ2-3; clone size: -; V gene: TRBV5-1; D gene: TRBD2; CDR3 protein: CASSLLAGQSDTQYF; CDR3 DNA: TGCGCCAGCAGCTTGCTAGCGGGACAGTCAGATACGCAGTATTTT